One and the same sample provided the 7 T cell receptor beta chains below, sequenced in a study of T cell responses to AZD1222 COVID-19 vaccine. Here immunoSEQ multiplex PCR was the method, and the copy in TCRdb shows in-frame clones only, minus some. The sample lists 200,000 to 250,000 clones; approximately 94% were seen once. Specimen: peripheral blood, collected 28 days after the second dose of the MenACWY control vaccine. All receptors come from an adult who received the MenACWY meningococcal vaccine as a control.

The gene calls are TRBV28 and TRBJ2-7, with D tentatively TRBD2 (7 bases). Per germline, CDR1 MDHEN and CDR2 SYDVKM. The CDR3 is made up of 17 amino acids. V lost 4 bases and J lost 5, with 24 bases in between. The CDR3 sequence: CASSSAGAAGFSHEQYF. DNA of the CDR3: TGTGCCAGCAGTTCCGCGGGGGCGGCTGGCTTTAGTCACGAGCAGTACTTC. Supplemented by reference TRBV28 and TRBJ2-7, the full variable domain reads DVKVTQSSRYLVKRTGEKVFLECVQDMDHENMFWYRQDPGLGLRLIYFSYDVKMKEKGDIPEGYSVSREKKERFSLILESASTNQTSMYLCASSSAGAAGFSHEQYFGPGTRLTVT.

This chain links TRBV7-2 with TRBJ2-7; D is ambiguous. Per germline, CDR1 SGHTA and CDR2 FQGNSA. The V gene lost 1 base and the J gene lost 4 bases, with 14 bases spanning the gap. The CDR3 sequence is 15 residues long. The CDR3 loop is CASSLDQTSIYEQYF. Written as DNA, the CDR3 is TGTGCCAGCAGCTTAGATCAAACCAGCATATACGAGCAGTACTTC.

The chain recombines TRBV15 with TRBJ1-5, with TRBD1 matching 7 bases. Germline CDR1 and CDR2: LNHNV and YYDKDF (reference sequence). The CDR3 extends over 15 amino acids. Losses at the gene ends were 3 bases for V and 3 bases for J; bases not matched to a gene: 5. The CDR3: CATSRDRISNQPQHF. The CDR3 DNA reads as TGTGCCACCAGCAGGGACAGGATATCCAATCAGCCCCAGCATTTT.

The rearrangement joins TRBV6-5 to TRBJ1-4, with D tentatively TRBD1 (6 bases). Trimming stripped 4 bases from V and 0 bases from J, with 9 bases between. Germline V gives CDR1 MNHEY, CDR2 SVGAGI. The CDR3 has 15 residues. The CDR3 sequence is CASSSQGPTNEKLFF. In nucleotides, the CDR3 is TGTGCCAGCAGTTCCCAGGGGCCAACTAATGAAAAACTGTTTTTT.

The sample holds one count of this clone. This chain uses TRBV3-1 (or the pseudogene TRBV3-2) with TRBJ2-3; a weak D match, TRBD2 (6 bases). V lost 6 bases to trimming and J lost 2 bases, with 24 bases between them. This CDR3 spans 18 amino acids. Looked up from germline, CDR1 is LGHDT and CDR2 is YNNKEL (reference sequence). Here the CDR3 DNA reads TGTGCCAGCAGTCAAAAAGGAGGAACTAGCCTTCCCACAGATACGCAGTATTTT. This gives the protein CASSQKGGTSLPTDTQYF.

The chain links TRBV28 to TRBJ1-5, with D unclear. CDR1 MDHEN and CDR2 SYDVKM come from the germline V gene. Deletions cut 6 bases from V and 6 bases from J, with 9 bases between. This CDR3 region has 12 residues. The CDR3 DNA is TGTGCCAGCAGAGACGGTGGTCAGCCCCAGCATTTT. Protein: CASRDGGQPQHF.

This clone has a handful of counts. The V call is TRBV5-5, the J call TRBJ2-7; D gene ambiguous. The CDR3 extends over 11 amino acids. Germline CDR1 and CDR2: SGHKS and YYEKEE (reference sequence). V lost 6 bases and J lost 0, with 4 bases in between. The chain's CDR3 is CASMGSYEQYF. CDR3 nucleotide sequence: TGTGCCAGCATGGGCTCCTACGAGCAGTACTTC.